Listed here is a single T cell receptor beta chain. TCR beta chains were sequenced at survey level with immunoSEQ. TCRdb keeps only in-frame clones here, not all; method: immunoSEQ multiplex PCR. The profile covers 60,000 to 75,000 clones, with 80% to 95% appearing a single time and around 4.6% taken by the ten largest. CDR1 is LNHDA and CDR2 is SQIVND in the germline V gene (reference sequence). CDR3 size: 14 residues. Trimming took 5 bases from V and 7 from J; bases not matched to a gene: 10. The origin of this receptor is a middle-aged man with rheumatoid arthritis. The sequencing sample was made of PBMCs. V usage is TRBV19 and J usage is TRBJ2-5, with 7 bases identical to TRBD1. As DNA, the CDR3 is TGTGCCAGTAGTTTCGGGACAGCCCGAAGGACCCAGTACTTC. It encodes CASSFGTARRTQYF.